This TCR beta chain was captured in a study of OX40 agonist ivuxolimab in advanced cancers. Remarks on this clone: Its antigen is as yet unknown.

General study points: CD8+ T cells averaged more expanded clones than CD4+.

CDR1 and CDR2 (germline): MNHEY, SMNVEV (reference sequence). The CDR3 runs to 12 residues. Trimming took off 5 bases at V and 7 bases at J, with 8 bases between the two ends. Assay: immunoSEQ multiplex PCR; the TCRdb copy retains only in-frame clones and omits some. The sample records about 71,000 clones, 75% to 85% being singletons. V is TRBV27 and J is TRBJ2-2, with no clear D. This specimen consisted of CD4+ or CD8+ T cells sorted from blood, obtained in a trial of the OX40 agonist ivuxolimab. This clonotype was obtained from an adult with an advanced solid tumor such as melanoma, head and neck, liver or kidney cancer. CDR3 sequence: CASSPWGGELFF. The CDR3 nucleotides read TGTGCCAGCAGTCCGTGGGGCGGGGAGCTGTTTTTT.